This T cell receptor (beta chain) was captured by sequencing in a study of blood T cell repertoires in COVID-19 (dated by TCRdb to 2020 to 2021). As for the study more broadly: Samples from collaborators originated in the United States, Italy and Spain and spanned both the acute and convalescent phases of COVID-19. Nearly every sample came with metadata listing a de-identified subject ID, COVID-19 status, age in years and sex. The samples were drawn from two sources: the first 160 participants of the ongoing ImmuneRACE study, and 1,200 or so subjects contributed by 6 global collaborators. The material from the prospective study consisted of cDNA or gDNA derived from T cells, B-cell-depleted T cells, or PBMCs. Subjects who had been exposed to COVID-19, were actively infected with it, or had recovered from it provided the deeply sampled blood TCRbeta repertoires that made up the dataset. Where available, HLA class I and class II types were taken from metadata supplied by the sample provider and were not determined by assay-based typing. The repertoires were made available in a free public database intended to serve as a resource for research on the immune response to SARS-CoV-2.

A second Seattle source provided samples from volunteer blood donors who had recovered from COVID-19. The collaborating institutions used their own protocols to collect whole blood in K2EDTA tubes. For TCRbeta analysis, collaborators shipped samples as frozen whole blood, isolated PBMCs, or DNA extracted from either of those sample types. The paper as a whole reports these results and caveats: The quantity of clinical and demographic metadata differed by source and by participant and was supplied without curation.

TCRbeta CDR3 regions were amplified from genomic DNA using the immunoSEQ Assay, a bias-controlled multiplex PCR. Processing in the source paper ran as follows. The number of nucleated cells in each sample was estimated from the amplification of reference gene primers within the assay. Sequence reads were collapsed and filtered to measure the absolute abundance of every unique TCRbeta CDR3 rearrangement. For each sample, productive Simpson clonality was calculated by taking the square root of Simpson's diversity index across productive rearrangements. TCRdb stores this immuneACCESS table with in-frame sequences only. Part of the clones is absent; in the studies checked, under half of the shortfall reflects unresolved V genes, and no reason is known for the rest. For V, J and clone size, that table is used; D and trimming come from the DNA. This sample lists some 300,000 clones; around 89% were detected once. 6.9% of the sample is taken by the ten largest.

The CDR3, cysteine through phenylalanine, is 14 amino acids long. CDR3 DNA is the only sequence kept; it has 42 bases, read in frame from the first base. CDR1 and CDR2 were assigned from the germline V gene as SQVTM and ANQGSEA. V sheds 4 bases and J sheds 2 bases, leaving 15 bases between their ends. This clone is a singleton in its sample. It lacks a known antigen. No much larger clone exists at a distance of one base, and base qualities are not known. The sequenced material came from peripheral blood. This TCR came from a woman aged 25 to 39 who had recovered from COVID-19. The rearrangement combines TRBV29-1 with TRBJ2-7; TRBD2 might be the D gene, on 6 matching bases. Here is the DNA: TGCAGCGTTGGGTCCGGGACTGTGACCTACGAGCAGTACTTC. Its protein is CSVGSGTVTYEQYF.